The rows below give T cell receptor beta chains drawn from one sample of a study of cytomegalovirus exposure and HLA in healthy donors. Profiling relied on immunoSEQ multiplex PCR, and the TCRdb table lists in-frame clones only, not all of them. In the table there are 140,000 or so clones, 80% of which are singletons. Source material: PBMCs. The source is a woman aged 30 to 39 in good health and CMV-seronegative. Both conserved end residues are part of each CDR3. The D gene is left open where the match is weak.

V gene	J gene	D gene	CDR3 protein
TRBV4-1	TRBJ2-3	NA	CASRKGTGRGTDTQYF
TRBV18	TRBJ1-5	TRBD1	CASSLQGEGQPQHF
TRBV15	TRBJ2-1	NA	CATSRLDGGSSFLSYNEQFF
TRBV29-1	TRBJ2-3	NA	CSVRDIATDTQYF
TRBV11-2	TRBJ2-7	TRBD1	CASSRRDSYEQYF
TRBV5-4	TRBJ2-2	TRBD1	CASSLARDRATGELFF
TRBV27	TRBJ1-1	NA	CASSPIGNTEAFF
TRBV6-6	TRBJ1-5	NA	CASSPLGGNQPQHF
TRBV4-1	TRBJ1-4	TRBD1	CASSQPRQGTNEKLFF
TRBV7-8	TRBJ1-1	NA	CASSWGGSTEAFF
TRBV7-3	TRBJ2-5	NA	CASSFGGPETQYF
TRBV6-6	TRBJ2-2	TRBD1	CASRLLGTVNTGELFF
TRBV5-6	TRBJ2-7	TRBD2	CASSLAGRGEQYF
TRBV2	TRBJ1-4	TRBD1	CASRVHRGANEKLFF